The T cell receptor (beta chain) described here comes from a study of CXCR3-negative and CXCR3-positive naive CD8 T cells. In triplicate, each CD8+ T cell subset was sorted at 250,000 to 350,000 cells per replicate. Preparation of TRB cDNA libraries relied on 5' RACE carrying UMI labels. TCRdb re-analyzed the 5' RACE reads; it lists each CDR3 protein once, without DNA. The sample includes roughly 140,000 distinct CDR3 sequences. Study-wide points: CXCR3-expressing naive cells carried TRB CDR3s more hydrophobic than those of CXCR3-negative naive cells. CXCR3-negative and CXCR3-positive naive cells shared comparable TRBV-TRBJ usage, but memory cells did not. Naive subsets were similarly diverse, while memory CD8+ repertoires were much less diverse.

On this clonotype itself: Its antigen is as yet unknown.

The TCR was taken from a human donor in good health. Some clones in this sample may be carry-over from other donors' samples. Sequencing used naive CXCR3+ CD8+ T cells from blood. Subset described: CD45RO-CCR7+CD27+CD95- naive CD8+ T cells expressing CXCR3 (TNR3+).

Here the CDR3 reads CASSPSASGALRSYEQYF. J is TRBJ2-7 and V is TRBV7-6; TCRdb calls TRBD1, which cannot be checked without DNA. There are 18 residues in the CDR3. Germline values: CDR1 SGHVS, CDR2 FNYEAQ. The whole variable domain, filled in from reference TRBV7-6 and TRBJ2-7, reads GAGVSQSPRYKVTKRGQDVALRCDPISGHVSLYWYRQALGQGPEFLTYFNYEAQQDKSGLPNDRFSAERPEGSISTLTIQRTEQRDSAMYRCASSPSASGALRSYEQYFGPGTRLTVT.